This TCR beta chain is drawn from a study of blood T cell repertoires in COVID-19. Germline V lookup: CDR1 SGHKS, CDR2 YYEKEE (reference sequence). After removal of 3 bases from V and 3 bases from J, the junction contained 3 bases not matched to a gene. This CDR3 has 15 amino acids. Recovery meant two consecutive negative NP/OP PCR tests, professional clearance, or resolved symptoms. In the study's own analysis: Amplification with reference gene primers provided the estimates of nucleated cell counts. TCRdb's table, derived via immunoSEQ multiplex PCR, lists solely in-frame clones and lacks some. V, J and clone size were drawn from that table, and D and trimming were deduced from the DNA. The table has about 140,000 clones, over 80% seen once.

Sequencing used PBMCs or T cells enriched from blood (not recorded which). This TCR came from a man aged 55 to 70 who had recovered from COVID-19. This chain links TRBV5-5 with TRBJ2-2; 9 nucleotides align to TRBD1. The CDR3: CASSSQGAYTGELFF. DNA of the CDR3: TGTGCCAGCAGCTCACAGGGGGCATACACCGGGGAGCTGTTTTTT.